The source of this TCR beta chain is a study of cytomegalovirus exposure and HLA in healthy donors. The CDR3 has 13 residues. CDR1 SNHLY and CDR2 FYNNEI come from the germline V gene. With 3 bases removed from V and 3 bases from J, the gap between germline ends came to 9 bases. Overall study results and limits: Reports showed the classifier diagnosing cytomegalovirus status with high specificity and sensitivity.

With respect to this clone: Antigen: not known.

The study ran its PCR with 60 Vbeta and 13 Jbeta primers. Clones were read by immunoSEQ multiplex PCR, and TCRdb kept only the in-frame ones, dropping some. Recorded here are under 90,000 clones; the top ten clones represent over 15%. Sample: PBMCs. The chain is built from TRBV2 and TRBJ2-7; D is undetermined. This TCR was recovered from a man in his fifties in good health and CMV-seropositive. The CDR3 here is CASSERPRYEQYF. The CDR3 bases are TGTGCCAGCAGTGAGAGGCCGCGCTACGAGCAGTACTTC.